This T cell receptor (beta chain) appears in the sequencing data of a study of blood T cell repertoires in COVID-19. V shed 2 bases, J shed 2 bases, and the junction held 7 bases outside the gene matches. The length of the CDR3 is 16 residues. Germline assignment: CDR1 MNHEY and CDR2 SVGAGI. Authors' methods: The authors estimated nucleated cell counts from reference gene primer amplification. Generated by immunoSEQ multiplex PCR, the TCRdb table keeps only in-frame clones and is missing some. The V and J calls and clone size come from that table; D and trimming were worked out from the DNA. The sample contains 150,000 to 200,000 clones, roughly 82% of which appear only once.

Sequencing was performed on peripheral blood. The clonotype was recovered from a woman in her 70s with acute or convalescent COVID-19. The chain joins TRBV6-5 to TRBJ1-1; 8 positions agree with TRBD1. Here the CDR3 DNA reads TGTGCCAGCAGTTACACACGGACAGGGACCAACACTGAAGCTTTCTTT. Amino acids: CASSYTRTGTNTEAFF.